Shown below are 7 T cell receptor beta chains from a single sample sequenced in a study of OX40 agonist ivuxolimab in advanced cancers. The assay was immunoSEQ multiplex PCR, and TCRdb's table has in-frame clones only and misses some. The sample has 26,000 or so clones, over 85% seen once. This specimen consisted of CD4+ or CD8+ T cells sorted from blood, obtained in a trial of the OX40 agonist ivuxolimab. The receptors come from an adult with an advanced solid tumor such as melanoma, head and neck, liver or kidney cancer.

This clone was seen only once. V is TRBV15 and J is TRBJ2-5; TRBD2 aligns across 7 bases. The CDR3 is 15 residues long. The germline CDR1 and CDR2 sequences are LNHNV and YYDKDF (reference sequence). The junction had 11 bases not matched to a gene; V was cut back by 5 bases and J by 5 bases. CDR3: CATSPTWGEGETQYF. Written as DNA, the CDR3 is TGTGCCACCAGCCCCACTTGGGGGGAGGGGGAGACCCAGTACTTC. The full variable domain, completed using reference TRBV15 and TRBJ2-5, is DAMVIQNPRYQVTQFGKPVTLSCSQTLNHNVMYWYQQKSSQAPKLLFHYYDKDFNNEADTPDNFQSRRPNTSFCFLDIRSPGLGDTAMYLCATSPTWGEGETQYFGPGTRLLVL.

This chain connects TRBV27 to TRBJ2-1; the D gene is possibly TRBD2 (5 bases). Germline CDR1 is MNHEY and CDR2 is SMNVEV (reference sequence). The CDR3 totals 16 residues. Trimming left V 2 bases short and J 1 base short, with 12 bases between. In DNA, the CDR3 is TGTGCCAGCAGTTTAGGAGGAGGCCCATCCTACAATGAGCAGTTCTTC. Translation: CASSLGGGPSYNEQFF.

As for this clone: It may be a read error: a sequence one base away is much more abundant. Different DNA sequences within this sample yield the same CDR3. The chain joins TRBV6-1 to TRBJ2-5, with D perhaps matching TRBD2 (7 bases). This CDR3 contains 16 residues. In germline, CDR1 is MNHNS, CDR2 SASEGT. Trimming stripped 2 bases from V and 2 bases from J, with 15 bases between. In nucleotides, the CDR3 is TGTGCCAGCAGTGAATTGGGGGGGGGCCCGCAAGAGACCCAGTACTTC. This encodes CASSELGGGPQETQYF.

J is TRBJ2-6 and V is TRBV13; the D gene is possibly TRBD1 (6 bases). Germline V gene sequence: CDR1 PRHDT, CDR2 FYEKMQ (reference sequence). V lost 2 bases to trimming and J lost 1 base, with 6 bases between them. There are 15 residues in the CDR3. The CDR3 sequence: CASSLTGSGANVLTF. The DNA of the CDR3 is TGTGCCAGCAGCTTAACAGGGTCTGGGGCCAACGTCCTGACTTTC.

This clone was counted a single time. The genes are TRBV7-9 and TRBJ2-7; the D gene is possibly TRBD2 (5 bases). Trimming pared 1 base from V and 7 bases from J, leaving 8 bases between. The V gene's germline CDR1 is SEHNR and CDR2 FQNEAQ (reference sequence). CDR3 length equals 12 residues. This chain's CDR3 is CASSLVGREQYF. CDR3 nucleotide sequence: TGTGCCAGCAGCTTAGTGGGGAGAGAGCAGTACTTC.

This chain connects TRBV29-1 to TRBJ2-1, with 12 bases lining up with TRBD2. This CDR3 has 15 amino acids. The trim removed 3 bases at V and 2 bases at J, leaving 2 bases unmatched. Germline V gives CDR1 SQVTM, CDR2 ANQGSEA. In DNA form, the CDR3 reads TGCAGCGTTGAGCTAGCGGGAGGGGCCTACAATGAGCAGTTCTTC. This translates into CSVELAGGAYNEQFF.

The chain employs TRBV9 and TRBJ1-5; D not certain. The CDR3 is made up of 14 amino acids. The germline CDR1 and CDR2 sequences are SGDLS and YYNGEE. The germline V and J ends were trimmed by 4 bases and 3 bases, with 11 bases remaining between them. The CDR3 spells CASSPRGLNQPQHF. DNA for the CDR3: TGTGCCAGCAGCCCACGTGGTCTCAATCAGCCCCAGCATTTT.